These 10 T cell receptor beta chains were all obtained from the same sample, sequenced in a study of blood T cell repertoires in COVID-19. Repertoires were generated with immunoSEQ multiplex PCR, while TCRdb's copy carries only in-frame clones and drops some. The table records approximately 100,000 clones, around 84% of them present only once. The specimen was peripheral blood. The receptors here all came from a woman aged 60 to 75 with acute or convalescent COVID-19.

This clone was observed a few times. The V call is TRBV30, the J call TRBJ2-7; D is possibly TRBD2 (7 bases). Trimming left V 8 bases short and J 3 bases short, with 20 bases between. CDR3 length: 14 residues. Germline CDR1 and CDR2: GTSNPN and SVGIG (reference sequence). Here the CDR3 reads CASRGAGVLYEQYF. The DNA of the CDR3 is TGTGCCAGTCGGGGGGCAGGCGTCCTCTACGAGCAGTACTTC.

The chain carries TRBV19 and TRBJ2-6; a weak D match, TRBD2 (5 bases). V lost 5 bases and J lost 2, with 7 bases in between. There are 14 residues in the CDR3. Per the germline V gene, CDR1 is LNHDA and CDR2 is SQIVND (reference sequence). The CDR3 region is CASSVLAGANVLTF. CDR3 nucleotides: TGTGCCAGTAGTGTACTAGCTGGGGCCAACGTCCTGACTTTC.

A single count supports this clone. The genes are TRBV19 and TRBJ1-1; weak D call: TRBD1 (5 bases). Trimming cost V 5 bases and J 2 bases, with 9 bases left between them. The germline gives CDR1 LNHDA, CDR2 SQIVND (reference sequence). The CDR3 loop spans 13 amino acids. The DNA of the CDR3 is TGTGCCAGTAGTTGGCAGGGCAACACTGAAGCTTTCTTT. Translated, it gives CASSWQGNTEAFF.

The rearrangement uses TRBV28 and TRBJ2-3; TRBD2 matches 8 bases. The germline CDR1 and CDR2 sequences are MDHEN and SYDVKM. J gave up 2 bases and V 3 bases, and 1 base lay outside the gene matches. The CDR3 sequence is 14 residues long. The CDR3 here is CASSFGGATDTQYF. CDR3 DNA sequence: TGTGCCAGCAGTTTCGGGGGGGCCACAGATACGCAGTATTTT.

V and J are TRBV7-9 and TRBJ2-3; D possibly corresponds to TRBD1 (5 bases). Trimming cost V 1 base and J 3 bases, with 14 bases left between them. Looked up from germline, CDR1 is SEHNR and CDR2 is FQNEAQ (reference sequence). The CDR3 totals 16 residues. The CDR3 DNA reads TGTGCCAGCAGCTTAGAATTTGGGGCAGGGACAGATACGCAGTATTTT. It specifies CASSLEFGAGTDTQYF.

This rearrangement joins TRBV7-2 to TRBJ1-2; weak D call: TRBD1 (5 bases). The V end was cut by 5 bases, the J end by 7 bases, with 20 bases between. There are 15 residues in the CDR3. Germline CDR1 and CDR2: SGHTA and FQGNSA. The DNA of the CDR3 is TGTGCCAGCAGCCCCGGGACTTTTGAAACCGGTGGCTACACCTTC. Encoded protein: CASSPGTFETGGYTF.

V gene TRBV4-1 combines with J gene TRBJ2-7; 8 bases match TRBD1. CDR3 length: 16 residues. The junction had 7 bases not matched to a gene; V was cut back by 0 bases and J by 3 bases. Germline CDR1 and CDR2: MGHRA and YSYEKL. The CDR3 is CASSQESGTGVYEQYF. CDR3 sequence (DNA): TGCGCCAGCAGCCAAGAATCCGGGACAGGAGTCTACGAGCAGTACTTC.

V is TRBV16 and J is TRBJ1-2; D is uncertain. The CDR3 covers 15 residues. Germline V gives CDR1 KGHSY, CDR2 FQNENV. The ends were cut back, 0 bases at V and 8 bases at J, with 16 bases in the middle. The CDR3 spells CASSQSGTGAGGYTF. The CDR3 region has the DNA TGTGCCAGCAGCCAATCGGGAACGGGAGCTGGGGGCTACACCTTC. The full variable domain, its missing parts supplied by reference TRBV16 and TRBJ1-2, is GEEVAQTPKHLVRGEGQKAKLYCAPIKGHSYVFWYQQVLKNEFKFLISFQNENVFDETGMPKERFSAKCLPNSPCSLEIQATKLEDSAVYFCASSQSGTGAGGYTFGSGTRLTVV.

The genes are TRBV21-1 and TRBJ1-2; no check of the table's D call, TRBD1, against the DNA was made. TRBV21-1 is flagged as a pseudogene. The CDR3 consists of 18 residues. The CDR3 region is CASSKAPPSDRLHYGYTF. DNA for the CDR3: TGTGCCAGCAGCAAGGCCCCACCCTCGGACAGACTTCACTATGGCTACACCTTC.

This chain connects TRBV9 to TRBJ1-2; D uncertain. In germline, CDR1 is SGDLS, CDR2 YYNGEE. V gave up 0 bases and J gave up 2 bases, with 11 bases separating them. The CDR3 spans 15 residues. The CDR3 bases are TGTGCCAGCAGCGTAGAGCCAGGAGGAAACTATGGCTACACCTTC. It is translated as CASSVEPGGNYGYTF.